The clone carrying this T cell receptor beta chain was observed at least ten times. TCRdb re-derived calls from the 5' RACE reads in MiXCR, one entry per CDR3 protein. The data contain tens of thousands of distinct CDR3 sequences, about 15% of them singletons. Germline CDR1 LGHDT, CDR2 YNNKEL (reference sequence). This CDR3 is 16 amino acids long. V was trimmed by 0 bases and J by 6 bases, leaving 16 bases between them. The data originate from a study of early T cells in non-severe SARS-CoV-2 infection. The specimen was whole blood, collected at baseline. The chain links TRBV3-1 to TRBJ2-3; D may correspond to TRBD1 or TRBD2 (5 bases each). The TCR was taken from an adult who was a healthcare worker with PCR-confirmed SARS-CoV-2 infection or an uninfected control (not recorded which). The CDR3 loop reads CASSQDWGPPEDTQYF. The CDR3 DNA reads as TGTGCCAGCAGCCAAGATTGGGGACCCCCGGAGGATACGCAGTATTTT.